This T cell receptor (beta chain) was captured in a study of CD8 T cells in ankylosing spondylitis. The sample holds a few counts of this clonotype. Antigen specificity is unknown. Generation of TCR beta libraries employed quantitative 5'-RACE incorporating molecular barcodes. MiXCR was run by TCRdb on the 5' RACE reads, yielding one entry per CDR3 protein. This sample has approximately 540,000 distinct CDR3 sequences, with approximately 11% found just once. Study-level results: Apparently characteristic of ankylosing spondylitis blood was a TCR beta motif (about 8 highly homologous variants). In ankylosing spondylitis patients, matched synovial fluid reportedly showed significant enrichment of disease-linked clones. Disease-linked clones bore a CD8+ phenotype and were relatively rare in peripheral blood. Reactive arthritis synovial fluid and blood previously showed some of these motif variants.

Source material: blood, either unsorted or a sorted T cell fraction (not recorded which). The clonotype was recovered from a male donor with ankylosing spondylitis.

This CDR3 reads CASSERAINEKLFF. CDR3 bases: TGCGCCAGCAGTGAAAGAGCTATTAATGAAAAACTGTTTTTT. The gene calls are TRBV10-2 and TRBJ1-4; D gene unclear. The germline V gene encodes CDR1 WSHSY and CDR2 SAAADI. The V and J ends lost 3 bases and 4 bases respectively, with 9 bases between them. This CDR3 spans 14 amino acids.